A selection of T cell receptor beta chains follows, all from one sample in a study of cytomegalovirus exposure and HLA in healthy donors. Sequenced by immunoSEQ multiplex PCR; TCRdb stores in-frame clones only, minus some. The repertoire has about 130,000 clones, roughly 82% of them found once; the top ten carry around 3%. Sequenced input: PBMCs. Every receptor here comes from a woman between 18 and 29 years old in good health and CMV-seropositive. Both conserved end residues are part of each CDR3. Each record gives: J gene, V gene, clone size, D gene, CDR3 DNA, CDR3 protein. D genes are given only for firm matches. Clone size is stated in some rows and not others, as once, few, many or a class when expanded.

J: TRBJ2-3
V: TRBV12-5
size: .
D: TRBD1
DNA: TGTGCTAGTGGTGGGGGGGACAGGGTCTCAGATACGCAGTATTTT
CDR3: CASGGGDRVSDTQYF

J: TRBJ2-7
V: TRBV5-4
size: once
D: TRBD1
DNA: TGTGCCAGCAGACCCGGGACAGGGTACGACGAGCAGTACTTC
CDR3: CASRPGTGYDEQYF

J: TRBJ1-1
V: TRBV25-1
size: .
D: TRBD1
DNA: TGTGCCAGCAGTGATATAAGTTGGGGACAGGGGTCTGAAGCTTTCTTT
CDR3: CASSDISWGQGSEAFF

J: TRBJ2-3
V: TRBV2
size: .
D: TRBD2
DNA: TGTGCCAGCAGTGAAGCGGCGGGGGGGACAGATACGCAGTATTTT
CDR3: CASSEAAGGTDTQYF

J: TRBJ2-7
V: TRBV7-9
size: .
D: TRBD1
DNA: TGTGCCAGCAGCAGAGACAGGGAACTTTACGAGCAGTACTTC
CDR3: CASSRDRELYEQYF

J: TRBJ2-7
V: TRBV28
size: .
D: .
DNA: TGTGCCAGCAGTTTCCCGGGAAGCGAGCAGTACTTC
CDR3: CASSFPGSEQYF

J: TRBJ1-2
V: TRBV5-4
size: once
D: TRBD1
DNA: TGTGCCAGCAGCTTGGCAGGGGGCTACGGCTACACCTTC
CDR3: CASSLAGGYGYTF

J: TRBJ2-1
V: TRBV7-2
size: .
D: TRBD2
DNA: TGTGCCAGCAGCCCGTTTCGACTAGCGGGGGACCACAATGAGCAGTTCTTC
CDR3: CASSPFRLAGDHNEQFF

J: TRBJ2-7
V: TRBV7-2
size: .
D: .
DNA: TGTGCCAGCAGCTTCTCTCCAGGCCCCTACGAGCAGTACTTC
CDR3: CASSFSPGPYEQYF

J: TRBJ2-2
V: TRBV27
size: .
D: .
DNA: TGTGCCAGCAGTTTATCCGGACTAACCGGGGAGCTGTTTTTT
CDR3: CASSLSGLTGELFF

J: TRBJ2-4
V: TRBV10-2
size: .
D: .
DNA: TGCGCCAGCAGTGAGAATGGTCAAGTTAGACTCCAGTACTTC
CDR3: CASSENGQVRLQYF

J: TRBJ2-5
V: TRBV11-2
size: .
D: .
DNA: TGTGCCAGCAGCTTTTCTAGTGAACCCGTCGAGGAGACCCAGTACTTC
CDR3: CASSFSSEPVEETQYF

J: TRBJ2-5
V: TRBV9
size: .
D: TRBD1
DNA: TGTGCCAGCAGCGAGATCGGGACAGGGGCGTTCGGAGAGACCCAGTACTTC
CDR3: CASSEIGTGAFGETQYF

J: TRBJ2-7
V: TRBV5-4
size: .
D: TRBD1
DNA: TGTGCCACGGGGGATCCGGGACAGGGGGCGTCGTACGAGCAGTACTTC
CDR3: CATGDPGQGASYEQYF

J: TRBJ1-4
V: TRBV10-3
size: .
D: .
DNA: TGTGCCACGCGACAGCAGGATGAAAAACTGTTTTTT
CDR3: CATRQQDEKLFF

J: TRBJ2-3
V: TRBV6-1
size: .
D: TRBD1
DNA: TGTGCCAGCAGTGTCGACAGGGGAACAGATACGCAGTATTTT
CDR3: CASSVDRGTDTQYF

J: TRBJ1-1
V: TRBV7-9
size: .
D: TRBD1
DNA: TGTGCCAGCAGCGTGGCCGGGACAGACTGTGAAGCTTTCTTT
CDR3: CASSVAGTDCEAFF

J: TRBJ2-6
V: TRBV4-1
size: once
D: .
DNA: TGCGCCAGCAGCCAAGCAGATACATCTGGGGCCAACGTCCTGACTTTC
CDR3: CASSQADTSGANVLTF

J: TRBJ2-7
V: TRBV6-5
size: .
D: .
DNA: TGTGCCAGCAGTCCACACGCGGACTACGAGCAGTACTTC
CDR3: CASSPHADYEQYF

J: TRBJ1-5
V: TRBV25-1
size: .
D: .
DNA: TGTGCCAGCCCGGCGCAGGGAAGACAGCCCCAGCATTTT
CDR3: CASPAQGRQPQHF

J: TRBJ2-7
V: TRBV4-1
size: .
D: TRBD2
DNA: TGCGCCAGCAGCCGCTTAGCGGGGGACTCCTACGAGCAGTACTTC
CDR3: CASSRLAGDSYEQYF

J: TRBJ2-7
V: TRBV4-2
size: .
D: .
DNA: TGTGCCAGCAGCCAAGACACTCAATCCTACGAGCAGTACTTC
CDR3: CASSQDTQSYEQYF

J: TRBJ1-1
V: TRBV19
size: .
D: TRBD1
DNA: TGTGCCAGTAGTATAGGCCAAGACAGGGCGCTGGCTGAAGCTTTCTTT
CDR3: CASSIGQDRALAEAFF

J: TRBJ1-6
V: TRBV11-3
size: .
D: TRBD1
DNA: TGTGCCAGCAGCTTAGGCGGGACAGGGAATTCACCCCTCCACTTT
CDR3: CASSLGGTGNSPLHF

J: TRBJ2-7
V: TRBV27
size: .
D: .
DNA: TGTGCCAGCAGTTTAAGGAGTTTTGGGTACGAGCAGTACTTC
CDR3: CASSLRSFGYEQYF

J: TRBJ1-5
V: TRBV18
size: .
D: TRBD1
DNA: TGTGCCAGCTCGTTACAGGGGGCAACTTATCAGCCCCAGCATTTT
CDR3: CASSLQGATYQPQHF

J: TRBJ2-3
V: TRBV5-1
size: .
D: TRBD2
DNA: TGCGCCAGCAGCTTCTATGCGGGGGGCCCCACAGATACGCAGTATTTT
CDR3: CASSFYAGGPTDTQYF

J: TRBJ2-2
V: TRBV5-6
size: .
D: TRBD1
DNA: TGTGCCAGCAGCTCACTCGGACAGGGCCTCACCGGGGAGCTGTTTTTT
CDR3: CASSSLGQGLTGELFF

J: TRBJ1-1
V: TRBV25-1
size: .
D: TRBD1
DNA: TGTGCCAGCAGTACATCCGGGACAGGGGACACTGAAGCTTTCTTT
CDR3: CASSTSGTGDTEAFF

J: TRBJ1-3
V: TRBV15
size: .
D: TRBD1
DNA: TGTGCCTCGGGACAGGGGGCTTATGACACCATATATTTT
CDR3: CASGQGAYDTIYF

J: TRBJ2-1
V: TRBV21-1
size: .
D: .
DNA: TGTGCCAGCAGACTTCGGCAGGGGCCCTACAATGAGCAGTTCTTC
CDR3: CASRLRQGPYNEQFF

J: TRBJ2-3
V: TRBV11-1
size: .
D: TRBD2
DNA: TGTGCCAGCAGCTTACCGACTAGCGGGGGAGATACGCAGTATTTT
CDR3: CASSLPTSGGDTQYF

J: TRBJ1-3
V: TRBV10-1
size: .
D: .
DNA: TGCGCCAGCAGTGATAGACACAACAGGCGCCCTATACACTCTGGAAACACCATATATTTT
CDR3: CASSDRHNRRPIHSGNTIYF

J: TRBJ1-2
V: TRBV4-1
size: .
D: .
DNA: TGCGCCAGCAGCCAAGAGGGCCTAGGGGGCTATGGCTACACCTTC
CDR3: CASSQEGLGGYGYTF

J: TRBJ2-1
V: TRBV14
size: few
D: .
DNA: TGTGCCAGCAGCCAGAGGGAGGCCTACAATGAGCAGTTCTTC
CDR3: CASSQREAYNEQFF

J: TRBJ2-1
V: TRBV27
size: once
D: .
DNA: TGTGCCAGCAGTTCTGACAATGAGCAGTTCTTC
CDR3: CASSSDNEQFF

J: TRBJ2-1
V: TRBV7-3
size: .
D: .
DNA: TGTGCCAGCAGCTCAATTGGCGGGGCTGGATACAATGAGCAGTTCTTC
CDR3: CASSSIGGAGYNEQFF

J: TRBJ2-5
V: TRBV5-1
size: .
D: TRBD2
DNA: TGCGCCAGCAGCTTGGGAGCTAGCGGGGTGACGGAGACCCAGTACTTC
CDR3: CASSLGASGVTETQYF

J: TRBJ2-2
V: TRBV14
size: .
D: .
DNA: TGTGCCAGCAGAACGGTGAACACCGGGGAGCTGTTTTTT
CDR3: CASRTVNTGELFF

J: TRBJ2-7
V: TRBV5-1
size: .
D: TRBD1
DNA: TGCGCCAGCAGCCCGGGACAGGGGCTTCTCGAGCAGTACTTC
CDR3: CASSPGQGLLEQYF

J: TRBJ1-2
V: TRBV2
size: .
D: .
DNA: TGTGCCAGCAGTGATTCAGGGTACTATGGCTACACCTTC
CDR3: CASSDSGYYGYTF

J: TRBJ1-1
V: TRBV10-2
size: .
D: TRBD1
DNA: TGCGCCGGCTCACAGGGGAAGAACACTGAAGCTTTCTTT
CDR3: CAGSQGKNTEAFF

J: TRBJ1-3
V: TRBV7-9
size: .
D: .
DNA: TGTGCCAGCCTACTGATCTCTGGAAACACCATATATTTT
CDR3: CASLLISGNTIYF

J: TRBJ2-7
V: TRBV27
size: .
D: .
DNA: TGTGCCAGCAGTTCCAATGCCTACGAGCAGTACTTC
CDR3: CASSSNAYEQYF

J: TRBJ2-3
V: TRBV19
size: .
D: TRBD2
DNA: TGTGCCAGCACCCAACTCGGGGGGTCCACAGATACGCAGTATTTT
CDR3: CASTQLGGSTDTQYF

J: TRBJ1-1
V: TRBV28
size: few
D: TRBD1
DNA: TGTGCCAGCAGTTCCTTTCGACAGGGGCGGAACACTGAAGCTTTCTTT
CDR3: CASSSFRQGRNTEAFF

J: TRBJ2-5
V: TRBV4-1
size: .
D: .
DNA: TGCGCCAGCAGCCCGAAACTAGGAGGCATATCATCGAAAGAGACCCAGTACTTC
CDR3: CASSPKLGGISSKETQYF

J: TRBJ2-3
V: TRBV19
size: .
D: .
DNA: TGTGCCAGTCGCCCAAACTTAAATCCCACAGATACGCAGTATTTT
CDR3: CASRPNLNPTDTQYF

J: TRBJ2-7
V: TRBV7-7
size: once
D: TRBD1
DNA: TGTGCCAGCAGTAGGGGGCCTTCCCGCGAGCAGTACTTC
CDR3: CASSRGPSREQYF

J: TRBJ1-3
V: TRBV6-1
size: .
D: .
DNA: TGTGCCAGCAGACCACTTAGCTCTGGAAACACCATATATTTT
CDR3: CASRPLSSGNTIYF

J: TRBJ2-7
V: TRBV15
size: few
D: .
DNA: TGTGCCACCAGCGGTGGCGGGTCGGCCTACGAGCAGTACTTC
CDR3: CATSGGGSAYEQYF

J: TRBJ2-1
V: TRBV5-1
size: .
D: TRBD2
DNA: TGCGCCAGCAGCTTCCTAGCGGGGGACAATGAGCAGTTCTTC
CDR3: CASSFLAGDNEQFF

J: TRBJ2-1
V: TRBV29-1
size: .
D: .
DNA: TGCAGCGTCCCCCCCGGACAGATTAACAATGAGCAGTTCTTC
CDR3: CSVPPGQINNEQFF

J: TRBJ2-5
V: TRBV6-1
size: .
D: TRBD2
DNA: TGTGCCAGCAGTCTTCGGGTAGCGGGGGCAGAGACCCAGTACTTC
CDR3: CASSLRVAGAETQYF

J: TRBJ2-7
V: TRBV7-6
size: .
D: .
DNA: TGTGCCAGCAGCTGGCAGGGCGGAGACCACGAGCAGTACTTC
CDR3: CASSWQGGDHEQYF